Listed below are T cell receptor beta chains from one sample, sequenced in a study of blood T cell repertoires in COVID-19. TCRdb keeps only in-frame clones here, not all; method: immunoSEQ multiplex PCR. The sample includes more than 400,000 clones, approximately 85% seen only once; the top ten take approximately 2.9%. Source material: peripheral blood. The receptors were sampled from a human donor in a cohort sampled during active COVID-19. Both conserved end residues are part of each CDR3. The D gene is left open where the match is weak. For some rows the clone size is stated as once, few or many, or as a class when expanded; others skip it.

D gene: TRBD1
J gene: TRBJ1-5
clone size: .
V gene: TRBV7-8
CDR3 protein: CASSSPGTGTQPQHF
CDR3 DNA: TGTGCCAGCAGCTCCCCCGGGACAGGGACTCAGCCCCAGCATTTT

D gene: .
J gene: TRBJ2-1
clone size: .
V gene: TRBV18
CDR3 protein: CASSPLETSNEQFF
CDR3 DNA: TGTGCCAGCTCACCTTTAGAGACTAGCAATGAGCAGTTCTTC

D gene: TRBD1
J gene: TRBJ2-3
clone size: .
V gene: TRBV5-1
CDR3 protein: CASSFREQGARTDTQYF
CDR3 DNA: TGCGCCAGCAGCTTCAGGGAACAGGGGGCTCGGACAGATACGCAGTATTTT

D gene: .
J gene: TRBJ2-1
clone size: .
V gene: TRBV29-1
CDR3 protein: CSVEEVSSYNEQFF
CDR3 DNA: TGCAGCGTGGAAGAGGTTAGCTCCTACAATGAGCAGTTCTTC

D gene: .
J gene: TRBJ2-1
clone size: .
V gene: TRBV2
CDR3 protein: CASIAGASYNEQFF
CDR3 DNA: TGTGCCAGCATCGCGGGGGCCTCCTACAATGAGCAGTTCTTC

D gene: TRBD1
J gene: TRBJ1-2
clone size: .
V gene: TRBV3-1/TRBV3-2
CDR3 protein: CASSRTGGYGYTF
CDR3 DNA: TGTGCCAGCAGCCGAACAGGGGGCTATGGCTACACCTTC

D gene: TRBD2
J gene: TRBJ2-1
clone size: .
V gene: TRBV11-1
CDR3 protein: CASSFSGRWVNEQFF
CDR3 DNA: TGTGCCAGCAGCTTTAGCGGGAGGTGGGTCAATGAGCAGTTCTTC

D gene: TRBD1
J gene: TRBJ2-3
clone size: .
V gene: TRBV29-1
CDR3 protein: CSVGQGASGFQNATDTQYF
CDR3 DNA: TGCAGCGTTGGACAGGGGGCGTCGGGGTTTCAAAATGCCACAGATACGCAGTATTTT

D gene: .
J gene: TRBJ2-1
clone size: .
V gene: TRBV6-5
CDR3 protein: CASSYQQGTQVNEQFF
CDR3 DNA: TGTGCCAGCAGTTACCAACAGGGGACTCAAGTAAATGAGCAGTTCTTC

D gene: .
J gene: TRBJ2-5
clone size: .
V gene: TRBV3-1/TRBV3-2
CDR3 protein: CASRPQGWETQYF
CDR3 DNA: TGTGCCAGCAGGCCACAGGGTTGGGAGACCCAGTACTTC

D gene: .
J gene: TRBJ1-2
clone size: .
V gene: TRBV28
CDR3 protein: CASSPPVNYGYTF
CDR3 DNA: TGTGCCAGCAGCCCGCCGGTCAACTATGGCTACACCTTC

D gene: TRBD1
J gene: TRBJ2-4
clone size: .
V gene: TRBV15
CDR3 protein: CATSAKIGQGENIQYF
CDR3 DNA: TGTGCCACCAGCGCAAAAATCGGACAGGGGGAAAACATTCAGTACTTC

D gene: TRBD1
J gene: TRBJ1-1
clone size: .
V gene: TRBV6-1
CDR3 protein: CASSEDRGFMNTEAFF
CDR3 DNA: TGTGCCAGCAGTGAGGACAGGGGCTTCATGAACACTGAAGCTTTCTTT

D gene: .
J gene: TRBJ1-4
clone size: .
V gene: TRBV5-1
CDR3 protein: CASSPLRGNEKLFF
CDR3 DNA: TGCGCCAGCAGCCCTCTGCGGGGTAATGAAAAACTGTTTTTT

D gene: TRBD2
J gene: TRBJ2-1
clone size: few
V gene: TRBV14
CDR3 protein: CASSRLTLSGRIYNEQFF
CDR3 DNA: TGTGCCAGCAGCCGCCTTACGTTGAGCGGGAGAATATACAATGAGCAGTTCTTC

D gene: TRBD1
J gene: TRBJ1-2
clone size: .
V gene: TRBV19
CDR3 protein: CASSKDRTRGYTF
CDR3 DNA: TGTGCCAGTAGTAAGGACAGGACTCGAGGCTACACCTTC

D gene: TRBD2
J gene: TRBJ2-7
clone size: .
V gene: TRBV28
CDR3 protein: CATGAASGRHEQYF
CDR3 DNA: TGTGCCACAGGGGCGGCTAGCGGGAGGCACGAGCAGTACTTC

D gene: .
J gene: TRBJ2-2
clone size: once
V gene: TRBV11-3
CDR3 protein: CASSLGQGDTGELFF
CDR3 DNA: TGTGCCAGCAGCTTAGGGCAGGGTGACACCGGGGAGCTGTTTTTT